The rows below give T cell receptor beta chains drawn from one sample of a study of blood T cells in healthy people across ages. TCRdb reprocessed the 5' RACE reads via MiXCR and lists one record per CDR3 protein. This table holds fewer than 800,000 distinct CDR3 sequences, 25% found once. The data also belong to a second study, concerning T cells of mothers and their children.

The specimen was blood. All receptors come from a boy aged 10-17 years in good health. Both conserved end residues are part of each CDR3. The D gene is left open where the match is weak. Clone size, where shown, is once, few, many, or a class for clones that have expanded.

>TRBJ2-1|TRBV7-9|NA|13|NA
CASSVQSYNEQFF
TGTGCCAGCAGCGTACAGTCTTACAATGAGCAGTTCTTC
>TRBJ1-2|TRBV20-1|few|13|NA
CSASPTGRASYTF
TGCAGTGCTAGCCCTACAGGGCGGGCGAGCTACACCTTC
>TRBJ2-3|TRBV12-3/TRBV12-4|NA|14|TRBD1
CASSGTVGTDTQYF
TGTGCCAGCAGTGGGACAGTGGGCACAGATACGCAGTATTTT
>TRBJ2-7|TRBV29-1|few|13|TRBD1
CSVETGDSYEQYF
TGCAGCGTGGAAACAGGGGACTCCTACGAGCAGTACTTC
>TRBJ2-1|TRBV13|few|15|TRBD2
CASSGSGRSYNEQFF
TGTGCCAGCAGCGGTAGCGGGAGATCCTACAATGAGCAGTTCTTC
>TRBJ2-5|TRBV6-5|NA|14|TRBD2
CASSRTSGTGEQYF
TGTGCCAGCAGTAGAACTAGCGGCACGGGGGAGCAGTACTTC
>TRBJ1-4|TRBV7-2|few|15|NA
CASSTQGERWEKLFF
TGTGCCAGCAGCACACAAGGGGAGAGATGGGAAAAACTGTTTTTT
>TRBJ2-7|TRBV10-3|few|12|NA
CAISPGAYEQYF
TGTGCCATCTCTCCGGGTGCCTACGAGCAGTACTTC
>TRBJ1-2|TRBV6-2/TRBV6-3|NA|12|NA
CASSRGRCGYTF
TGTGCCAGCAGTCGGGGCCGCTGTGGCTACACCTTC
>TRBJ1-2|TRBV9|few|12|NA
CASSGTPYGYTF
TGTGCCAGCAGCGGGACCCCCTATGGCTACACCTTC
>TRBJ2-4|TRBV9|NA|21|TRBD2
CASSPGRIYLAGAIAKNIQYF
TGTGCCAGCAGCCCCGGAAGAATTTATCTAGCGGGGGCTATAGCCAAAAACATTCAGTACTTC
>TRBJ2-1|TRBV14|NA|15|NA
CASSQVGGNYNEQFF
TGTGCCAGCAGCCAAGTAGGCGGAAACTACAATGAGCAGTTCTTC
>TRBJ2-3|TRBV29-1|NA|15|TRBD1
CSADRRDSEGDTQYF
TGCAGCGCCGACCGCCGGGACAGCGAGGGAGATACGCAGTATTTT
>TRBJ1-1|TRBV6-2/TRBV6-3|NA|15|NA
CASSFGPSGNTEAFF
TGTGCCAGCAGTTTTGGACCCTCAGGAAACACTGAAGCTTTCTTT
>TRBJ2-7|TRBV12-3/TRBV12-4|NA|11|NA
CASKFEKFMLF
TGTGCCAGCAAATTCGAGAAGTTTATGCTCTTC
>TRBJ2-3|TRBV20-1|NA|14|NA
CSAKWRISTDTQYF
TGCAGTGCTAAGTGGCGGATTAGCACAGATACGCAGTATTTT
>TRBJ1-3|TRBV7-9|NA|13|NA
CASSLGVGNTIYF
TGTGCCAGCAGCTTAGGAGTTGGAAACACCATATATTTT
>TRBJ1-5|TRBV28|NA|15|NA
CASSEDVYSNQPQHF
TGTGCCAGCAGTGAGGACGTCTATAGCAATCAGCCCCAGCATTTT
>TRBJ2-3|TRBV24-1|few|15|TRBD2
CATSDLPSGSDTQYF
TGTGCCACCAGTGATTTGCCTAGCGGGTCAGATACGCAGTATTTT
>TRBJ2-5|TRBV5-1|NA|16|TRBD2
CASSYGLAGLQETRYF
TGCGCCAGCAGCTACGGACTAGCGGGACTCCAAGAGACCCGGTACTTC
>TRBJ2-2|TRBV7-9|few|16|TRBD2
CASSPPGLGNTGELFF
TGTGCCAGCAGCCCCCCGGGACTAGGGAACACCGGGGAGCTGTTTTTT
>TRBJ2-1|TRBV5-1|NA|17|NA
CASSLATRGPTYNEQFF
TGCGCCAGCAGCTTGGCCACGAGGGGTCCTACCTACAATGAGCAGTTCTTC
>TRBJ2-3|TRBV6-5|NA|17|NA
CASSYRGGDPRTDTQYF
TGTGCCAGCAGTTATAGAGGGGGAGATCCCCGGACAGATACGCAGTATTTT
>TRBJ2-1|TRBV24-1|many|15|TRBD2
CATSRLAGGFNEQFF
TGTGCCACCAGCAGATTAGCGGGGGGGTTCAATGAGCAGTTCTTC
>TRBJ2-1|TRBV29-1|NA|10|NA
CSAQTNEQFF
TGCAGCGCCCAAACTAATGAGCAGTTCTTC
>TRBJ2-6|TRBV29-1|NA|14|TRBD2
CSVRGGTGANVLTF
TGCAGCGTCCGGGGGGGTACTGGGGCCAACGTCCTGACTTTC
>TRBJ2-5|TRBV2|many|14|TRBD1
CASSQQGAAETQYF
TGTGCCAGCAGCCAACAGGGGGCGGCGGAGACCCAGTACTTC
>TRBJ2-7|TRBV14|few|24|TRBD2
CASSPAGAGVIPGLAGIRPYEQYF
TGTGCCAGCAGCCCCGCGGGTGCAGGGGTCATCCCAGGACTAGCGGGAATTCGTCCCTACGAGCAGTACTTC
>TRBJ1-5|TRBV12-3/TRBV12-4|few|12|NA
CASSPLGQPQHF
TGTGCCAGCAGCCCCCTTGGGCAGCCCCAGCATTTT
>TRBJ2-6|TRBV5-1|NA|16|TRBD1
CASSGRQGAGANVLTF
TGCGCCAGCAGCGGACGACAGGGGGCTGGGGCCAACGTCCTGACTTTC
>TRBJ2-7|TRBV25-1|NA|16|NA
CASTQDPGHCFYEQYF
TGTGCCAGCACCCAAGACCCGGGACACTGTTTTTACGAGCAGTACTTC
>TRBJ2-1|TRBV3-1|NA|17|TRBD2
CASSQMALAGTYNEQFF
TGTGCCAGCAGCCAGATGGCTTTAGCGGGGACCTACAATGAGCAGTTCTTC
>TRBJ2-5|TRBV3-1|few|16|NA
CASSSGLETLGETQYF
TGTGCCAGCAGTTCAGGACTGGAGACCTTAGGAGAGACCCAGTACTTC
>TRBJ2-1|TRBV6-5|NA|14|TRBD2
CASRWRGESNEQFF
TGTGCCAGCAGATGGCGGGGGGAGTCCAATGAGCAGTTCTTC
>TRBJ2-2|TRBV7-9|many|13|NA
CASSLIGTGELFF
TGTGCCAGCAGCTTAATTGGCACCGGGGAGCTGTTTTTT
>TRBJ2-7|TRBV4-2|NA|13|NA
CASSQGMYNEQYF
TGTGCCAGCAGCCAGGGGATGTACAACGAGCAGTACTTC
>TRBJ2-4|TRBV15|few|13|NA
CATSIRPGNIQYF
TGTGCCACCAGCATCCGACCGGGTAACATTCAGTACTTC
>TRBJ2-2|TRBV28|few|15|NA
CASSLSLANTGELFF
TGTGCCAGCAGTTTATCCCTAGCGAACACCGGGGAGCTGTTTTTT